This T cell receptor (beta chain) was retrieved from a study of blood T cell repertoires in COVID-19. Study summary: Samples came from the United States, Italy and Spain, spanning acute and convalescent COVID-19. Sources were T cells, B-cell-depleted T cells, or PBMCs; the material itself was cDNA or gDNA.

TCRdb's copy holds only in-frame clones and misses some; the assay was immunoSEQ multiplex PCR. The table records 200,000 to 250,000 clones, around 88% of them present only once. Enrolment of Seattle patients took place during active infection, and they were followed longitudinally. The CDR3 consists of 16 residues. Germline V gene lookup returns CDR1 MNHNY and CDR2 SVGAGI (reference sequence). V lost 5 bases and J lost 0; bases outside the gene matches: 7. The specimen was peripheral blood. The chain is built from TRBV6-6 and TRBJ1-3; 7 nucleotides agree with TRBD1. The sequence came from a woman aged 25-40 years with COVID-19, enrolled during active disease. In DNA, the CDR3 is TGTGCCAGCAGTCGACAGGGTACGCACTCTGGAAACACCATATATTTT. This translates into CASSRQGTHSGNTIYF.